A selection of T cell receptor beta chains follows, all from one sample in a study of sequential checkpoint blockade in melanoma. Method: immunoSEQ multiplex PCR; TCRdb's copy keeps in-frame clones and lacks some. The sample holds approximately 1,000 clones, around a quarter seen once. The sequences come from tumor tissue (inferred from file names), collected from a patient given nivolumab and ipilimumab in sequence. The receptors originated from a human donor with melanoma. Each CDR3 is given with its conserved first and last residue. The D gene is left open where the match is weak. The listing skips clone size in some rows; elsewhere it reads once, few, many or a size class.

d_gene,j_gene,v_gene,abundance,CDR3nt,CDR3aa
TRBD2,TRBJ2-4,TRBV10-2,few,TGCGCCAGCAGTGAGTCAGAACCCCGACTAGCGGGGCCCGGGAACATTCAGTACTTC,CASSESEPRLAGPGNIQYF
.,TRBJ1-1,TRBV19,.,TGTGCCAGTAGGACGACGGGACTGAACACTGAAGCTTTCTTT,CASRTTGLNTEAFF
.,TRBJ1-1,TRBV6-8,.,TGTGCCACCAACAGCATGAACACTGAAGCTTTCTTT,CATNSMNTEAFF
.,TRBJ1-2,TRBV11-3,medium-sized,TGTGCCAGCAGCTTGGGAGGACAGTCCGTGCGTGGCTACACCTTC,CASSLGGQSVRGYTF
TRBD1,TRBJ1-4,TRBV18,.,TGTGCCAGCTCGCAATGGACAGGGGAAAATGAAAAACTGTTTTTT,CASSQWTGENEKLFF
.,TRBJ1-2,TRBV30,.,TGTGCCAGGGACCTTCGGGGCTATGGCTACACCTTC,CARDLRGYGYTF
TRBD1,TRBJ1-3,TRBV9,medium-sized,TGTGCCAGCAGCACCCAGCAGGGGGCCTCTGGAAACACCATATATTTT,CASSTQQGASGNTIYF
.,TRBJ2-7,TRBV11-3,medium-sized,TGTGCCAGCAGCTCCCGTGACAGTCGGTTCCTCTACGAGCAGTACTTC,CASSSRDSRFLYEQYF
.,TRBJ2-1,TRBV6-8,few,TGTGCCAGCAGTTACTCCGGCCCAAACAATGAGCAGTTCTTC,CASSYSGPNNEQFF
TRBD1,TRBJ2-5,TRBV11-3,medium-sized,TGTGCCAGCAGCCTACAGGGGGCAGGGGAGACCCAGTACTTC,CASSLQGAGETQYF
TRBD1,TRBJ2-7,TRBV19,.,TGTGCCAGTAGTATAGAGGGACAGGGACCCTACGAGCAGTACTTC,CASSIEGQGPYEQYF
.,TRBJ2-2,TRBV4-1,.,TGCGCCAGCAGCCGGCCGGGTCCGAACACCGGGGAGCTGTTTTTT,CASSRPGPNTGELFF
.,TRBJ1-5,TRBV18,.,TGTGCCAGCTCACCACCGAATCAGCCCCAGCATTTT,CASSPPNQPQHF
TRBD2,TRBJ2-2,TRBV6-8,few,TGTGCCAGCAGTTGGACTAGCGGGGGGGCGTCGAACACCGGGGAGCTGTTTTTT,CASSWTSGGASNTGELFF
TRBD1,TRBJ2-7,TRBV11-3,medium-sized,TGTGCCAGCAGTACGGTTCAGGGACAGCGATATTCCTACGAGCAGTACTTC,CASSTVQGQRYSYEQYF
TRBD2,TRBJ2-3,TRBV11-3,few,TGTGCCAGCAGCTTAGGACTAGCGGGGGGGCGGAACACAGATACGCAGTATTTT,CASSLGLAGGRNTDTQYF
.,TRBJ2-2,TRBV19,.,TGTGCCAGTAGTATCAGGCAGACCGGGGAGCTGTTTTTT,CASSIRQTGELFF
TRBD2,TRBJ2-7,TRBV11-3,medium-sized,TGTGCCAGCAGCTTAGGGAGCGGGAGTAAAGACGAGCAGTACTTC,CASSLGSGSKDEQYF
.,TRBJ2-3,TRBV6-8,.,TGTGCCAGCAGAGGTCAGGCAGATACGCAGTATTTT,CASRGQADTQYF
.,TRBJ1-6,TRBV18,.,TGTGCCAGCTCACCACAGCAGGGGTATAATTCACCCCTCCACTTT,CASSPQQGYNSPLHF
.,TRBJ1-3,TRBV11-3,medium-sized,TGTGCCAGCAGCTTGGGTCCCCCCGGAAACACCATATATTTT,CASSLGPPGNTIYF
.,TRBJ1-2,TRBV11-3,medium-sized,TGTGCCAGCAGCCCCCCTGGAGGGCGCTCAAGTTTCACCTTC,CASSPPGGRSSFTF
TRBD2,TRBJ2-3,TRBV4-1,medium-sized,TGCGCCAGCAGTCAGACTAGCGGGAAGGCAGATACGCAGTATTTT,CASSQTSGKADTQYF
TRBD2,TRBJ2-5,TRBV11-3,.,TGTGCCAGCAGCTTAGATAGCGGGCTTCGGGAGACCCAGTACTTC,CASSLDSGLRETQYF
.,TRBJ2-7,TRBV10-2,few,TGCGCCAGCAGTGAGTCGGGGACACCGTCCTACGAGCAGTACTTC,CASSESGTPSYEQYF
.,TRBJ2-1,TRBV11-3,few,TGTGCCAGCAGCTTAGGTGGGACTGGCAATGAGCAGTTCTTC,CASSLGGTGNEQFF
.,TRBJ1-2,TRBV6-1,few,TGTGCCAGCAGTGAAGCCGGGCAGGCGGACTATGGCTACACCTTC,CASSEAGQADYGYTF
.,TRBJ2-5,TRBV14,.,TGTGCCAGCAGCCATCTTCGGGTGGGGGAGACCCAGTACTTC,CASSHLRVGETQYF
.,TRBJ1-5,TRBV28,.,TGTGCCAGCATCGGCGCGTATCAGCCCCAGCATTTT,CASIGAYQPQHF
TRBD1,TRBJ1-6,TRBV11-3,medium-sized,TGTGCCAGCAGCTCTGGACAGGGGAGCGGTAATTCACCCCTCCACTTT,CASSSGQGSGNSPLHF
.,TRBJ2-7,TRBV28,.,TGTGCCAGCAGTCAAGACGCCTTTGAAGAGCAGTACTTC,CASSQDAFEEQYF
.,TRBJ1-5,TRBV6-8,.,TGTGCCAGCAGTGGGGTTAGGGCAGGAGAGGTCTTAAGCAATCAGCCCCAGCATTTT,CASSGVRAGEVLSNQPQHF
.,TRBJ1-5,TRBV6-8,few,TGTGCCAGCGCTGAGGGGGGCGCACAGCCCCAGCATTTT,CASAEGGAQPQHF
TRBD1,TRBJ1-6,TRBV30,.,TGTGCCTGGCGCCGACAGGGGGCCTCCTATAATTCACCCCTCCACTTT,CAWRRQGASYNSPLHF
TRBD1,TRBJ1-5,TRBV18,.,TGTGCCAGCTCACCTGCGACAGGGGTTAGCAATCAGCCCCAGCATTTT,CASSPATGVSNQPQHF
TRBD2,TRBJ2-7,TRBV10-2,.,TGCGCCAGCAGTATAGCGGGGGGGTCCTACGAGCAGTACTTC,CASSIAGGSYEQYF
TRBD2,TRBJ2-7,TRBV11-3,few,TGTGCCAGCAGAAAGACTAGCGGGATCGGTTACGAGCAGTACTTC,CASRKTSGIGYEQYF
TRBD1,TRBJ1-2,TRBV6-8,large,TGTGCCAGCAGTGCTGCCGGGACAGGGTTTTACTATGGCTACACCTTC,CASSAAGTGFYYGYTF
.,TRBJ2-3,TRBV19,.,TGTGCCAGTAGTTTTGGGGCAACCACAGATACGCAGTATTTT,CASSFGATTDTQYF
TRBD2,TRBJ2-2,TRBV11-3,.,TGTGCCAGCAGCTTAGGAGCGGGGGGGCTCACCGGGGAGCTGTTTTTT,CASSLGAGGLTGELFF
.,TRBJ1-3,TRBV11-3,large,TGTGCCAGCAGCTTAGAACTCTTTACAAACACCATATATTTT,CASSLELFTNTIYF